The 21 T cell receptor beta chains in this list originate from one sample, sequenced in a study of T cells after yellow fever vaccination. TCRdb analysed the 5' RACE reads with MiXCR anew, one entry per CDR3 protein. The table has more than 90,000 distinct CDR3 sequences, more than 5.5% seen once; the top ten hold 2.7%. The sample consisted of CD4+ T cells sorted from PBMCs, taken roughly seven weeks after the first yellow fever vaccination. These receptors all come from a young man who received the YFV17D yellow fever vaccine.

At least ten counts were recorded for this clonotype. The rearrangement joins TRBV4-2 to TRBJ1-2, with 9 bases aligning to TRBD1. CDR3 size: 17 residues. The trim removed 0 bases at V and 8 bases at J, leaving 13 bases unmatched. Germline lookup yields CDR1 LGHNA and CDR2 YNFKEQ. CDR3 residues: CASSQDPPMGQGIGYTF. In nucleotides, the CDR3 is TGTGCCAGCAGCCAAGATCCACCGATGGGACAGGGAATAGGCTACACCTTC.

This clonotype was observed many times. This chain uses TRBV4-1 with TRBJ2-3; TRBD1 might be the D (5 bases). CDR3 length: 13 amino acids. The V gene's germline CDR1 is MGHRA and CDR2 YSYEKL. V dropped 7 bases and J dropped 0 bases, with 8 bases sitting between them. Here the CDR3 DNA reads TGCGCCAGCAAAGGGGTTAGCACAGATACGCAGTATTTT. This encodes CASKGVSTDTQYF.

In this sample, this clonotype turned up many times. The chain employs TRBV7-3 and TRBJ2-1, with 8 bases matching TRBD2. The V segment lost 1 base and the J segment 2 bases; nucleotides outside the gene matches: 10. The CDR3 has 18 residues. From germline, CDR1 is SGHTA and CDR2 FQGTGA. The CDR3 reads CASSLRGGGTRAYNEQFF. The DNA of the CDR3 is TGTGCCAGCAGCTTAAGGGGAGGGGGGACTAGAGCCTACAATGAGCAGTTCTTC.

This chain uses TRBV7-2 with TRBJ2-5, with D perhaps TRBD1 (6 bases). The CDR3 has 15 residues. Per the germline V gene, CDR1 is SGHTA and CDR2 is FQGNSA. Trimming took 6 bases from V and 1 from J, leaving 15 bases between them. CDR3 in amino acids: CASRSLSGVQETQYF. CDR3 DNA: TGTGCCAGCAGGTCATTATCAGGGGTCCAAGAGACCCAGTACTTC. The complete variable domain, with remaining parts taken from reference TRBV7-2 and TRBJ2-5, reads GAGVSQSPSNKVTEKGKDVELRCDPISGHTALYWYRQSLGQGLEFLIYFQGNSAPDKSGLPSDRFSAERTGGSVSTLTIQRTQQEDSAVYLCASRSLSGVQETQYFGPGTRLLVL.

This clonotype was recorded at least ten times. The V call is TRBV25-1, the J call TRBJ2-3, with D maybe TRBD2 (6 bases). Trimming removed 4 bases from V and 4 bases from J, with 9 bases in between. Germline V gives CDR1 MGHDK, CDR2 SYGVNS. The CDR3 extends over 13 amino acids. This CDR3 reads CASSVGGSDTQYF. The DNA for the CDR3 is TGTGCCAGCAGTGTCGGAGGGTCAGATACGCAGTATTTT.

This clonotype was detected many times. The chain has TRBV28 and TRBJ2-7; D is possibly TRBD1 (6 bases). The germline V gene has CDR1 MDHEN and CDR2 SYDVKM. Trimming took off 5 bases at V and 4 bases at J, with 12 bases between the two ends. CDR3 size: 13 residues. The CDR3 bases are TGTGCCAGCAGTCCAGGACAGCAGTACGAGCAGTACGTC. Protein sequence: CASSPGQQYEQYV.

Notes on this clonotype: A much larger clone is a single base away; this may be a read error. The chain employs TRBV5-1 and TRBJ2-1; D gene ambiguous. This CDR3 spans 15 amino acids. Germline V CDR1 and CDR2: SGHRS, YFSETQ. The CDR3 here is CVSSLAPGSNNEQFF. CDR3 in DNA: TGCGTCAGCAGCTTGGCCCCTGGAAGCAACAATGAGCAGTTCTTC.

This clonotype occurred many times. This sequence joins TRBV10-3 and TRBJ2-2; 7 bases map to TRBD1. The CDR3 totals 14 residues. V gave up 6 bases and J gave up 4 bases; unmatched junction bases: 5. Germline V gene sequence: CDR1 ENHRY, CDR2 SYGVKD. This CDR3 is CAIRRQGATGELFF. The DNA for the CDR3 is TGTGCCATCAGAAGACAGGGTGCCACCGGGGAGCTGTTTTTT.

This clonotype was seen repeatedly, ten times or more. The rearrangement links TRBV11-2 to TRBJ2-7; D may be TRBD1 (6 bases). V dropped 5 bases and J dropped 6 bases, with 11 bases sitting between them. The germline V gene encodes CDR1 SGHAT and CDR2 FQNNGV. This CDR3 has 12 residues. The CDR3 spells CASSPDSLEQYV. CDR3 nucleotide sequence: TGTGCCAGCAGCCCGGACAGTCTCGAGCAGTACGTC.

This clonotype was seen many times. The chain couples TRBV5-1 to TRBJ2-3, with 10 bases identical to TRBD1. CDR1 SGHRS and CDR2 YFSETQ come from the germline V gene. Trimming removed 3 bases from V and 3 bases from J; junction bases left unmatched: 4. The CDR3 is made up of 15 amino acids. The CDR3 protein is CASSWTGGGTDTQYF. The CDR3 DNA follows: TGCGCCAGCAGCTGGACAGGGGGGGGGACAGATACGCAGTATTTT. The variable domain in full, with the rest retrieved from reference TRBV5-1 and TRBJ2-3, is KAGVTQTPRYLIKTRGQQVTLSCSPISGHRSVSWYQQTPGQGLQFLFEYFSETQRNKGNFPGRFSGRQFSNSRSEMNVSTLELGDSALYLCASSWTGGGTDTQYFGPGTRLTVL.

The V gene is TRBV12-3 or TRBV12-4, the J gene TRBJ1-6; D gene ambiguous. The CDR3 extends over 12 amino acids. V was clipped by 10 bases and J by 10 bases, with 14 bases between them. The CDR3, as DNA: TGTGCCACCTCCCAAGGCAAGTCACCCCTCCACTTT. Translating it yields CATSQGKSPLHF.

This clonotype was counted only a few times. V gene TRBV5-6 combines with J gene TRBJ2-2; the D call may be TRBD1 or TRBD2 (5 bases each). In germline, CDR1 is SGHDT, CDR2 YYEEEE. V was pared by 4 bases and J by 4 bases, with 20 bases between. The CDR3 length is 17 residues. CDR3 bases: TGTGCCAGCAGCCATAACCGGGACGGAGGCTCCACCGGGGAGCTGTTTTTT. It specifies CASSHNRDGGSTGELFF.

This clonotype was seen repeatedly, ten times or more. The CDR3 DNA sequence: TGCAGTGCTAGAAGGGCAGTATTCGACTATGGCTACACCTTC. Its protein is CSARRAVFDYGYTF. The V and J genes are TRBV20-1 and TRBJ1-2; D gene ambiguous. The CDR3 loop spans 14 amino acids. Germline V gene sequence: CDR1 DFQATT, CDR2 SNEGSKA (reference sequence). Deletions cut 2 bases from V and 3 bases from J, with 13 bases between.

This clonotype has a handful of counts. This chain links TRBV6-2 or TRBV6-3 with TRBJ2-7; 12 positions agree with TRBD2. Trimming took 6 bases from V and 2 from J; bases not matched to a gene: 5. This CDR3 is built from 15 residues. From germline, CDR1 is MNHEY and CDR2 SVGEGT. CDR3 loop: CASSKASGRAYEQYF. The CDR3 DNA sequence: TGTGCCAGCAGCAAAGCTAGCGGGAGGGCCTACGAGCAGTACTTC.

This clonotype was counted at least ten times. The rearrangement joins TRBV7-2 to TRBJ1-6; possibly TRBD1 for D (5 bases). The CDR3 is made up of 16 amino acids. Trimming removed 6 bases at V and 6 bases at J, with 18 bases between. Germline CDR1 is SGHTA and CDR2 is FQGNSA. CDR3 region: CASRPNGAEFNSPLHF. The CDR3 DNA follows: TGTGCCAGCAGACCCAACGGGGCGGAATTTAATTCACCCCTCCACTTT. The full variable domain, its missing parts supplied by reference TRBV7-2 and TRBJ1-6, is GAGVSQSPSNKVTEKGKDVELRCDPISGHTALYWYRQSLGQGLEFLIYFQGNSAPDKSGLPSDRFSAERTGGSVSTLTIQRTQQEDSAVYLCASRPNGAEFNSPLHFGNGTRLTVT.

This clonotype showed up many times. The chain couples TRBV4-1 to TRBJ2-7; tentatively, D is TRBD1 or TRBD2 (5 bases each). Looked up from germline, CDR1 is MGHRA and CDR2 is YSYEKL. The ends were cut back, 4 bases at V and 2 bases at J, with 15 bases in the middle. The CDR3 covers 15 residues. The CDR3 is CASSLRVGVTYEQYF. Written as DNA, the CDR3 is TGCGCCAGCAGCCTCAGGGTGGGGGTAACCTACGAGCAGTACTTC.

This clonotype was seen repeatedly, ten times or more. The CDR3 reads CASIWRLAGGGERNEQFF. The DNA for the CDR3 is TGTGCCAGCATCTGGCGACTAGCGGGGGGCGGAGAGAGGAATGAGCAGTTCTTC. The genes are TRBV6-2 or TRBV6-3 and TRBJ2-1; TRBD2 agrees at 13 bases. Germline values: CDR1 MNHEY, CDR2 SVGEGT. Trimming cost V 7 bases and J 7 bases; bases outside gene matches: 16. This CDR3 spans 18 amino acids.

This clonotype was detected ten times or more. The rearrangement links TRBV10-3 to TRBJ1-2, with TRBD1 matching 8 bases. V gave up 3 bases and J gave up 2 bases; unmatched junction bases: 8. The CDR3 has 16 residues. From germline, CDR1 is ENHRY and CDR2 SYGVKD. The CDR3 sequence: CAISDIPGQANYGYTF. The CDR3 bases are TGTGCCATCAGTGATATACCGGGACAGGCAAACTATGGCTACACCTTC.

There are a few counts of this clonotype. This chain uses TRBV6-6 with TRBJ2-3; D remains unclear. Per the germline V gene, CDR1 is MNHNY and CDR2 is SVGAGI (reference sequence). Trimming stripped 6 bases from V and 4 bases from J, with 11 bases between. CDR3 size: 13 residues. The CDR3 protein is CASRVRLSDTQYF. The CDR3, as DNA: TGTGCCAGCAGAGTCAGGCTTTCAGATACGCAGTATTTT.

This clonotype occurred many times. The genes are TRBV4-1 and TRBJ1-5; 7 nucleotides align to TRBD1. Germline CDR1 is MGHRA and CDR2 is YSYEKL. The CDR3 is 16 amino acids. J gave up 5 bases and V 5 bases, and 12 bases lay outside the gene matches. This chain's CDR3 is CASSLRQGRGYQPQHF. The CDR3 nucleotides read TGCGCCAGCAGCTTACGACAGGGCAGGGGGTATCAGCCCCAGCATTTT.

This clonotype was counted ten times or more. CDR3 coding DNA: TGCAGTGCTACAAGGACCTCTAACCTTGACACCATATATTTT. Its protein is CSATRTSNLDTIYF. The gene calls are TRBV20-1 and TRBJ1-3; no clear D. Germline V gives CDR1 DFQATT, CDR2 SNEGSKA (reference sequence). The CDR3 covers 14 residues. Trimming removed 4 bases from V and 8 bases from J, with 18 bases in between.